Presented here are 12 T cell receptor beta chains from one specimen sequenced in a study of blood T cell repertoires in COVID-19. Method: immunoSEQ multiplex PCR; TCRdb's copy keeps in-frame clones and lacks some. Of about 130,000 clones listed, 85% are singletons. Material for sequencing was peripheral blood. The receptors were sampled from a human donor in a cohort sampled during active COVID-19.

This clone showed up just once. The genes are TRBV7-2 and TRBJ2-3; TRBD2 matches at 9 bases. Germline assignment: CDR1 SGHTA and CDR2 FQGNSA. After removal of 5 bases from V and 9 bases from J, the junction contained 9 bases not matched to a gene. This CDR3 comprises 14 residues. The CDR3 sequence: CASSLVAGEGTQYF. CDR3 bases: TGTGCCAGCAGCCTCGTAGCGGGAGAGGGGACGCAGTATTTT.

The CDR3 region is CASSPQLAGVGNTQYF. Here the CDR3 DNA reads TGTGCCAGCAGCCCTCAACTAGCGGGAGTGGGGAATACGCAGTATTTT. The gene calls are TRBV3-1 (or the pseudogene TRBV3-2) and TRBJ2-3; 11 positions agree with TRBD2. V shed 4 bases, J shed 7 bases, and the junction held 10 bases outside the gene matches. The CDR3 spans 16 residues. CDR1 and CDR2 (germline): LGHDT, YNNKEL (reference sequence).

This clone was recorded many times. The rearrangement joins TRBV6-5 to TRBJ2-3; TRBD1 matches 9 bases. With V trimmed by 4 bases and J by 1 base, 0 bases remained unmatched. Germline-derived CDR1 and CDR2 are MNHEY and SVGAGI. The CDR3 consists of 14 residues. The CDR3 loop is CASSWTGGTDTQYF. For the CDR3, the DNA is TGTGCCAGCAGTTGGACAGGGGGCACAGATACGCAGTATTTT.

With regard to this clone: One end of the junction varies from germline; a read error may be responsible. Other DNA sequences in this sample translate to the same CDR3. The chain employs TRBV7-2 and TRBJ2-1; D is ambiguous. CDR3 size: 12 residues. The germline CDR1 and CDR2 sequences are SGHTA and FQGNSA. The chain's CDR3 is CASSSFHNEQFF. As DNA, the CDR3 is TGTGCCAGCAGCTCTTTTCACAACGAGCAGTTCTTC.

The chain couples TRBV19 to TRBJ1-1, with TRBD1 matching over 9 bases. This CDR3 region has 14 residues. The J segment lost 5 bases and the V segment lost 3 bases, leaving 4 bases of the junction unmatched. Germline loops: CDR1 LNHDA, CDR2 SQIVND (reference sequence). The CDR3: CASSIQTGGTEAFF. The CDR3 DNA follows: TGTGCCAGTAGTATCCAGACAGGGGGGACTGAAGCTTTCTTT. The whole variable domain, remainder taken from reference TRBV19 and TRBJ1-1, is DGGITQSPKYLFRKEGQNVTLSCEQNLNHDAMYWYRQDPGQGLRLIYYSQIVNDFQKGDIAEGYSVSREKKESFPLTVTSAQKNPTAFYLCASSIQTGGTEAFFGQGTRLTVV.

The chain is built from TRBV7-2 and TRBJ2-5; D remains ambiguous. CDR1 SGHTA and CDR2 FQGNSA come from the germline V gene. This CDR3 is built from 12 residues. V gave up 5 bases and J gave up 7 bases, with 11 bases separating them. In nucleotides, the CDR3 is TGTGCCAGCAGCCCCGACTCCCGGACCCAGTACTTC. The encoded protein is CASSPDSRTQYF.

V usage is TRBV19 and J usage is TRBJ2-3; 7 bases fit TRBD2. The J segment lost 4 bases and the V segment lost 3 bases, leaving 4 bases of the junction unmatched. Looked up from germline, CDR1 is LNHDA and CDR2 is SQIVND (reference sequence). This CDR3 is built from 14 residues. CDR3 nucleotide sequence: TGTGCCAGTAGTATTACAACTAGCGCAGATACGCAGTATTTT. Encoded protein: CASSITTSADTQYF.

The CDR3 coding sequence is TGTGCCACCAGTGACGCACTCAGGGGTAACACAGATACGCAGTATTTT. As protein: CATSDALRGNTDTQYF. V and J are TRBV24-1 and TRBJ2-3; D perhaps matches TRBD1 (6 bases). The ends were cut back, 4 bases at V and 2 bases at J, with 15 bases in the middle. The CDR3 covers 16 residues. Germline V gene lookup returns CDR1 KGHDR and CDR2 SFDVKD.

Ten or more counts support this clone. The chain employs TRBV3-1 (or the pseudogene TRBV3-2) and TRBJ1-6; 8 bases line up with TRBD1. Losses at the gene ends were 4 bases for V and 7 bases for J; bases not matched to a gene: 9. This CDR3 is 16 amino acids long. CDR1 is LGHDT, CDR2 YNNKEL, per germline (reference sequence). CDR3 DNA sequence: TGTGCCAGCAGCCCAAATCCAGGGGGCGGGAATTCACCCCTCCACTTT. Its translation is CASSPNPGGGNSPLHF.

This rearrangement joins TRBV6-6 to TRBJ2-3, with 7 nucleotides matching TRBD2. J lost 6 bases, V lost 6 bases, and 9 bases had no gene match. The CDR3 contains 14 residues. CDR1 and CDR2 (germline): MNHNY, SVGAGI (reference sequence). The chain's CDR3 is CASRGREGPDTQYF. The CDR3 DNA reads as TGTGCCAGCAGAGGGAGGGAGGGCCCCGATACGCAGTATTTT.

The J gene is TRBJ2-5, the V gene TRBV7-9, with 9 bases matching TRBD2. CDR1 is SEHNR, CDR2 FQNEAQ, per germline (reference sequence). The CDR3 covers 14 residues. J was trimmed by 9 bases and V by 1 base; bases with no gene match: 6. CDR3 bases: TGTGCCAGCAGCTTAGAAGGTAGCGGGAGTTCCCAGTACTTC. The encoded protein is CASSLEGSGSSQYF.

The gene calls are TRBV7-9 and TRBJ2-7; D is perhaps TRBD1 (6 bases). V lost 5 bases and J 0 bases, leaving 20 bases between the germline ends. The CDR3 consists of 17 residues. Per the germline V gene, CDR1 is SEHNR and CDR2 is FQNEAQ (reference sequence). The CDR3 DNA sequence: TGTGCCAGCAGCCCACTAAAGGGGGTCTCGAGCTCCTACGAGCAGTACGTC. It translates to CASSPLKGVSSSYEQYV.